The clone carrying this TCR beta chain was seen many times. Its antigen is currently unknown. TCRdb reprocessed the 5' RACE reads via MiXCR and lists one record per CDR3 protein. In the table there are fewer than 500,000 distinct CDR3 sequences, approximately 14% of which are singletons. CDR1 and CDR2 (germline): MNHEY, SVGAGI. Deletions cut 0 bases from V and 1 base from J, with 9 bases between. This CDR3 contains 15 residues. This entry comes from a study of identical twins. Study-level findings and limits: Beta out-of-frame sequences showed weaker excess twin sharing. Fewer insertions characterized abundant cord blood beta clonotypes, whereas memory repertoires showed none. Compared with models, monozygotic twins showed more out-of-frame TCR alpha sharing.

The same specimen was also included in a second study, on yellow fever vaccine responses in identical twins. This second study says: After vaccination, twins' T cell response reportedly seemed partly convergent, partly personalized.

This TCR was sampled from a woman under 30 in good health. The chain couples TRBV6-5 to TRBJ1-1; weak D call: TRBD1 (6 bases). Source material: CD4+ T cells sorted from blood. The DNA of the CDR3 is TGTGCCAGCAGTTACTCTAACAGGGCGAACACTGAAGCTTTCTTT. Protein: CASSYSNRANTEAFF.